The clone carrying this T cell receptor (beta chain) is medium-sized (0.01 to 0.1%) by share. The antigen is undetermined. Trimming took 5 bases from V and 4 from J; bases not matched to a gene: 10. The CDR3 loop spans 16 amino acids. Germline V CDR1 and CDR2: MNHEY, SVGEGT. These data belong to a study of T and B cells in COVID-19 patients. Study-wide results and caveats: Sorted SARS-CoV-2-responsive or tetramer+ T cells and CD4+, regulatory and CD8+ subsets were not yet sequenced.

TRB was amplified from about 250-500 ng of blood genomic DNA. BIOMED2 TRB-A/B primer pools were used in multiplex TRB PCR. TCRdb passed the multiplex PCR reads through MiXCR, listing each CDR3 protein once. The sample lists fewer than 6,000 distinct CDR3 sequences; 27% were seen once. The V call is TRBV6-2 or TRBV6-3, the J call TRBJ2-2, with 7 bases fitting TRBD2. The clonotype originates from a human donor with active COVID-19. The donor label of this sample is uncertain. The sequenced sample was blood. As DNA, the CDR3 is TGTGCCAGCAGTCCCACCTGGGAGGGCCCCACCGGGGAGCTGTTTTTT. It codes for CASSPTWEGPTGELFF.